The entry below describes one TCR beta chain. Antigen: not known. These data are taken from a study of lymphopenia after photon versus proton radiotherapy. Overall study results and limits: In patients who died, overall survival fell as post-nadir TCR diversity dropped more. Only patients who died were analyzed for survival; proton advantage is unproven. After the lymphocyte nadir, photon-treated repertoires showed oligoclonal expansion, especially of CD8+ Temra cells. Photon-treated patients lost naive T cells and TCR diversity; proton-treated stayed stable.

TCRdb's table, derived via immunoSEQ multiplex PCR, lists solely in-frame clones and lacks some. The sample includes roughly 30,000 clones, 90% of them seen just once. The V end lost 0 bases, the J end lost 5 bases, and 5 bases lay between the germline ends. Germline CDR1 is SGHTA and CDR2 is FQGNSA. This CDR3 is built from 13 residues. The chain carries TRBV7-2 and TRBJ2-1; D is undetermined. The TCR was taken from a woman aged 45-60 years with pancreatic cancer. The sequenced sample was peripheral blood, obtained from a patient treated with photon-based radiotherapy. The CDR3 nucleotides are TGTGCCAGCAGCTTAGCCGTTCACAATGAGCAGTTCTTC. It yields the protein CASSLAVHNEQFF.